The rows below give T cell receptor beta chains drawn from one sample of a study of blood T cells in healthy people across ages. MiXCR, run by TCRdb on the 5' RACE reads, gives a single entry per CDR3 protein. The sample contains hundreds of thousands of distinct CDR3 sequences, around 50% of which appear only once. Sequences were obtained from blood. The receptor set was obtained from a woman aged 80 or over in good health. Each CDR3 is given with its conserved first and last residue. D genes are given only for firm matches. Size values are once, few and many counts, or a class for expanded clones, and some rows have none.

abundance,j_gene,d_gene,v_gene,CDR3nt,CDR3aa
.,TRBJ2-1,TRBD1,TRBV7-3,TGTGCCAGCAGCCCAGGACAGGGGAAGAATGAGCAGTTCTTC,CASSPGQGKNEQFF
many,TRBJ2-3,TRBD2,TRBV7-2,TGTACCAGCAGATTAGCGGGGGACACAGATACGCAGTATTTT,CTSRLAGDTDTQYF
.,TRBJ2-7,TRBD2,TRBV4-1,TGCGCCAGCAGCCAAGGGGATAGCGGGGCGGAGGGTTCCTACGAGCAGTACTTC,CASSQGDSGAEGSYEQYF
.,TRBJ2-1,TRBD2,TRBV6-5,TGTGCCAGCAGTTACTCGGGACTAGCATACAATGAGCAGTTCTTC,CASSYSGLAYNEQFF
.,TRBJ2-2,.,TRBV7-9,TGTGCCAGCAGCCCAGAAACCGGGGAGCTGTTTTTT,CASSPETGELFF
.,TRBJ2-1,.,TRBV3-1,TGTGCCAGCAGCCCCGAGACAGGGAGGTACAATGAGCAGTTCTTC,CASSPETGRYNEQFF
.,TRBJ2-5,TRBD2,TRBV27,TGTGCCAGCAGCCCCATGGGAGGTCTAGCGGGGCGCCTGTACCAAGAGACCCAGTACTTC,CASSPMGGLAGRLYQETQYF
.,TRBJ2-2,.,TRBV12-3/TRBV12-4,TGTGCCAGCAGTCTGGATAGAGGGGAGCTGTTTTTT,CASSLDRGELFF
few,TRBJ2-5,.,TRBV30,TGTGCCTGGTTTACGGGACACCTCGGGGAGACCCAGTACTTC,CAWFTGHLGETQYF
.,TRBJ2-7,TRBD1,TRBV18,TGTGCCAGCTCGCCAGACAGGGTGGGCGAGCAGTACTTC,CASSPDRVGEQYF
.,TRBJ2-4,.,TRBV7-9,TGTGCCAGCAGCTTTCTCCTCAAAGTCGAAAACATTCAGTACTTC,CASSFLLKVENIQYF
.,TRBJ2-7,.,TRBV4-1,TGCGCCAGCAGCCTAACTCCGGGACTCGCCTACGAGCAGTACTTC,CASSLTPGLAYEQYF
.,TRBJ2-7,TRBD2,TRBV2,TGTGCCAGCACGGGACTAGCGGGAGGCGAGCAGTACTTC,CASTGLAGGEQYF
.,TRBJ1-1,.,TRBV6-2/TRBV6-3,TGTGCCAGCAGTTCCCGGGGGGGGGCTATGAACACTGAAGCTTTCTTT,CASSSRGGAMNTEAFF